A selection of T cell receptor beta chains follows, all from one sample in a study of early T cells in non-severe SARS-CoV-2 infection. TCRdb analysed the 5' RACE reads with MiXCR anew, one entry per CDR3 protein. The sample carries tens of thousands of distinct CDR3 sequences, about 15% recorded once. Sequencing input: whole blood. These receptors were collected from an adult who was a healthcare worker with PCR-confirmed SARS-CoV-2 infection or an uninfected control (not recorded which). The CDR3 runs from the conserved cysteine through the conserved F or W. The D gene is left open where the match is weak. Some rows have no size entry. The others give once, few or many, or a class for an expanded clone.

D: .
J: TRBJ1-1
V: TRBV3-1
size: few
DNA: TGTGCCAGCAGCTTTACAGGGAACACTGAAGCTTTCTTT
CDR3: CASSFTGNTEAFF

D: .
J: TRBJ1-5
V: TRBV28
size: .
DNA: TGTGCCAGCAGTTTAGGAGGGTGGGAGGATCAGCCCCAGCATTTT
CDR3: CASSLGGWEDQPQHF

D: .
J: TRBJ1-3
V: TRBV7-9
size: many
DNA: TGTGCCAGCAGCCCTCGACGCACCTCTGGAAACACCATATATTTT
CDR3: CASSPRRTSGNTIYF

D: .
J: TRBJ2-5
V: TRBV6-6
size: .
DNA: TGTGCCAGCAGTTACAAGGTGGCGAGCTCTGAAGAGACCCAGTACTTC
CDR3: CASSYKVASSEETQYF

D: TRBD2
J: TRBJ2-7
V: TRBV7-9
size: few
DNA: TGTGCCAGCAGCTTACGTCTAGCGGGAGGGGGAGAGCAGTACTTC
CDR3: CASSLRLAGGGEQYF

D: .
J: TRBJ2-1
V: TRBV29-1
size: .
DNA: TGCAGCGATCCGGCAGGGTCCAATGAGCAGTTCTTC
CDR3: CSDPAGSNEQFF

D: TRBD1
J: TRBJ2-1
V: TRBV19
size: .
DNA: TGTGCCAGCTCCGGGACAGGGGCCTACAATGAGCAGTTCTTC
CDR3: CASSGTGAYNEQFF

D: .
J: TRBJ2-7
V: TRBV2
size: .
DNA: TGTGCCAGCAGTGTGAAGTACGAGCAGTACTTC
CDR3: CASSVKYEQYF

D: TRBD1
J: TRBJ2-7
V: TRBV7-6
size: many
DNA: TGTGCCAGCAGCTTATTCGGACAGGGAGCCCCCTACGAGCAGTACTTC
CDR3: CASSLFGQGAPYEQYF

D: .
J: TRBJ1-4
V: TRBV29-1
size: .
DNA: TGCAGCGTCGAGATTCGGGAGACAACTAATGAAAAACTGTTTTTT
CDR3: CSVEIRETTNEKLFF

D: .
J: TRBJ1-1
V: TRBV21-1
size: many
DNA: TGTGCCAGCAGCAAAGCGCGAGGCAGGGACACTGAAGCTTTCTTT
CDR3: CASSKARGRDTEAFF

D: TRBD1
J: TRBJ2-5
V: TRBV12-3/TRBV12-4
size: many
DNA: TGTGCCAGCAGGGCGGGACAGGCCGGGGAGGAGACCCAGTACTTC
CDR3: CASRAGQAGEETQYF

D: .
J: TRBJ2-3
V: TRBV20-1
size: few
DNA: TGCAGTGCTAGACCCGCTGACAGCACAGATACGCAGTATTTT
CDR3: CSARPADSTDTQYF

D: .
J: TRBJ2-3
V: TRBV4-1
size: .
DNA: TGCGCCAGCAGCCCTAGGCCTCTGGGGGCCCACACAGATACGCAGTATTTT
CDR3: CASSPRPLGAHTDTQYF

D: TRBD2
J: TRBJ2-2
V: TRBV19
size: .
DNA: TGTGCCAGTAGTCTCTCCGCGGCGGGAGCAAACACCGGGGAGCTGTTTTTT
CDR3: CASSLSAAGANTGELFF

D: TRBD2
J: TRBJ2-7
V: TRBV28
size: .
DNA: TGTGCCAGCAGTTTTACTAGCGGGAGGGCGTTTAGGGAGCAGTACTTC
CDR3: CASSFTSGRAFREQYF

D: TRBD1
J: TRBJ2-7
V: TRBV12-3/TRBV12-4
size: many
DNA: TGTGCCAGCAGTCGGACAGGGTACGAGCAGTACTTC
CDR3: CASSRTGYEQYF

D: .
J: TRBJ1-1
V: TRBV9
size: few
DNA: TGTGCCAGCAGCGTAGCAGGCGCCCTACGGCCTGAAGCTTTCTTT
CDR3: CASSVAGALRPEAFF

D: .
J: TRBJ2-1
V: TRBV20-1
size: .
DNA: TGCAGTGCTAGAGTAGTTGTGGGCTACAATGAGCAGTTCTTC
CDR3: CSARVVVGYNEQFF

D: .
J: TRBJ1-1
V: TRBV12-3/TRBV12-4
size: .
DNA: TGTGCCAGCAGTTTTGAGGGTTTGAGACCCCTGAGGGCTTTCTTT
CDR3: CASSFEGLRPLRAFF

D: TRBD1
J: TRBJ2-7
V: TRBV6-1
size: .
DNA: TGTGCCAGCAGGGCGGACAGGGCCCTCGAGCAGTACTTC
CDR3: CASRADRALEQYF

D: TRBD1
J: TRBJ2-7
V: TRBV6-5
size: few
DNA: TGTGCCAGCAGTTACACAGGGGGAGATGGGATACAGGGGTTCTACGAGCAGTACTTC
CDR3: CASSYTGGDGIQGFYEQYF

D: .
J: TRBJ2-7
V: TRBV3-1
size: many
DNA: TGTGCCAGCAGCCAAGTGCACGAGCAGTACTTC
CDR3: CASSQVHEQYF

D: .
J: TRBJ2-3
V: TRBV27
size: few
DNA: TGTGCCAGCAGTACAAAGTACACAGATACGCAGTATTTT
CDR3: CASSTKYTDTQYF

D: .
J: TRBJ2-1
V: TRBV12-3/TRBV12-4
size: few
DNA: TGTGCCAGCAGCCCCTTGAGATCCTACAATGAGCAGTTCTTC
CDR3: CASSPLRSYNEQFF

D: .
J: TRBJ2-7
V: TRBV3-1
size: few
DNA: TGTGCCAGCAGCCAATTTCACGGTACCTCCTACGAGCAGTACTTC
CDR3: CASSQFHGTSYEQYF

D: .
J: TRBJ1-1
V: TRBV2
size: few
DNA: TGTGCCAGCACAGGGTTGAACACTGAAGCTTTCTTT
CDR3: CASTGLNTEAFF

D: TRBD1
J: TRBJ1-1
V: TRBV11-2
size: few
DNA: TGTGCCAGCAGCTTAGCCCCGGACAGGGGGGTCACTGAAGCTTTCTTT
CDR3: CASSLAPDRGVTEAFF

D: .
J: TRBJ2-3
V: TRBV9
size: many
DNA: TGTGCCAGCAGCGTTGGTAATAGCGGAGATACGCAGTATTTT
CDR3: CASSVGNSGDTQYF

D: TRBD2
J: TRBJ2-7
V: TRBV10-3
size: few
DNA: TGTGCCACGGAGGCCGGAGCGGGAAGTTACGAGCAGTACTTC
CDR3: CATEAGAGSYEQYF

D: .
J: TRBJ2-2
V: TRBV7-6
size: few
DNA: TGTGCCAGCAGCTTACATAACGGGGAGCTGTTTTTT
CDR3: CASSLHNGELFF

D: TRBD2
J: TRBJ2-3
V: TRBV7-8
size: few
DNA: TGTGCCAGCAGCTTAGTGGCTAGCGGGAGTCTGGCAGATACGCAGTATTTT
CDR3: CASSLVASGSLADTQYF

D: TRBD2
J: TRBJ2-7
V: TRBV2
size: .
DNA: TGTGCCAGCACTAGACTAGCGGGTACCTACGAGCAGTACTTC
CDR3: CASTRLAGTYEQYF

D: .
J: TRBJ2-3
V: TRBV19
size: many
DNA: TGTGCCAGTAGTATTCGGTCCCCGTATACCGGAGGAAGGGAGCCAGATACGCAGTATTTT
CDR3: CASSIRSPYTGGREPDTQYF

D: TRBD1
J: TRBJ1-1
V: TRBV29-1
size: few
DNA: TGCAGCGCGGAGACAGGGACTAACACTGAAGCTTTCTTT
CDR3: CSAETGTNTEAFF

D: .
J: TRBJ2-6
V: TRBV6-1
size: .
DNA: TGTGCCAGCAGATACGAAAGGATTCTCTCTGGGGCCAACGTCCTGACTTTC
CDR3: CASRYERILSGANVLTF

D: .
J: TRBJ2-3
V: TRBV7-8
size: .
DNA: TGTGCCAGCAGCTTAGAGGCTTCCACAGATACGCAGTATTTT
CDR3: CASSLEASTDTQYF

D: .
J: TRBJ2-5
V: TRBV5-1
size: .
DNA: TGCGCCAGCAGCTTAGACGGACTCCAAGAGACCCAGTACTTC
CDR3: CASSLDGLQETQYF

D: TRBD1
J: TRBJ1-3
V: TRBV29-1
size: many
DNA: TGCAGCGTTATGACAGGGTCAGGAAACACCATATATTTT
CDR3: CSVMTGSGNTIYF

D: TRBD2
J: TRBJ2-3
V: TRBV6-4
size: .
DNA: TGTGCCAGCTCCTTAGCGGGAGCGGCCACAGATACGCAGTATTTT
CDR3: CASSLAGAATDTQYF

D: .
J: TRBJ1-4
V: TRBV18
size: many
DNA: TGTGCCAGCTCACCACAGGAGGAGGGTGAAAAACTGTTTTTT
CDR3: CASSPQEEGEKLFF

D: .
J: TRBJ1-1
V: TRBV2
size: few
DNA: TGTGCCAGAGGGACAACCCAAACTGAAGCTTTCTTT
CDR3: CARGTTQTEAFF

D: .
J: TRBJ2-1
V: TRBV12-3/TRBV12-4
size: few
DNA: TGTGCCAGCAGTTTAGAGGGATCGACGAATGAGCAGTTCTTC
CDR3: CASSLEGSTNEQFF

D: TRBD1
J: TRBJ1-2
V: TRBV27
size: once
DNA: TGTGCCAGCAGTCCAATTCAGGGGGACGATGGCTACACCTTC
CDR3: CASSPIQGDDGYTF

D: TRBD1
J: TRBJ2-7
V: TRBV4-1
size: .
DNA: TGCGCCAGCAGCCAAGGGGGACAGATCTACGAGCAGTACTTC
CDR3: CASSQGGQIYEQYF

D: .
J: TRBJ2-1
V: TRBV5-4
size: few
DNA: TGTGCCAGCAGCCCGGAGACTAGCTACAATGAGCAGTTCTTC
CDR3: CASSPETSYNEQFF

D: .
J: TRBJ1-2
V: TRBV10-1
size: many
DNA: TGCGCCAGCAGTGAGAATTCTAACTATGGCTACACCTTC
CDR3: CASSENSNYGYTF

D: .
J: TRBJ1-1
V: TRBV7-7
size: .
DNA: TGTGCCAGCAGCTTAGAATACACCACTGAAGCTTTCTTT
CDR3: CASSLEYTTEAFF